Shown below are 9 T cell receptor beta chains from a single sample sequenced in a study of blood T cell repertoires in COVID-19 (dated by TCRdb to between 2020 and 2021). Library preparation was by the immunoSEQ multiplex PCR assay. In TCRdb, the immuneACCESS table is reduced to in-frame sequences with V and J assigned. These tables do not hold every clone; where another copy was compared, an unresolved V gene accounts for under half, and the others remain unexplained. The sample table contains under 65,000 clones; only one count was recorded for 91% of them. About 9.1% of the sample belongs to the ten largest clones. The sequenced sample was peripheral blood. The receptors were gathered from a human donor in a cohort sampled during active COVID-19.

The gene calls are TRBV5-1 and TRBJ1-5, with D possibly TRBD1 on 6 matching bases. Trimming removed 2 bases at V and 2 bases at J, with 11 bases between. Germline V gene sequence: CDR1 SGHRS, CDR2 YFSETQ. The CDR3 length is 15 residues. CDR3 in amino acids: CASSLGTSGNQPQHF. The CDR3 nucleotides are TGCGCCAGCAGCTTAGGGACATCGGGCAATCAGCCCCAGCATTTT.

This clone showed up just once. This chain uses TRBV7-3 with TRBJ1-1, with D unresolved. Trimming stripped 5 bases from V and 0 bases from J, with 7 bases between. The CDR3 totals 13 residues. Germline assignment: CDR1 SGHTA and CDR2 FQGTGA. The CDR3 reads CASSPRLNTEAFF. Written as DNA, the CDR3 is TGTGCCAGCAGCCCACGGTTGAACACTGAAGCTTTCTTT.

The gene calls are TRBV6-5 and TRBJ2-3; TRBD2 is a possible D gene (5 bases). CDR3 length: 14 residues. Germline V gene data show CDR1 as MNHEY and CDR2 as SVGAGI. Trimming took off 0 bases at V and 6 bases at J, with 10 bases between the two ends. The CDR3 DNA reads TGTGCCAGCAGTTACTCCTCGCGAGGGGATACGCAGTATTTT. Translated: CASSYSSRGDTQYF.

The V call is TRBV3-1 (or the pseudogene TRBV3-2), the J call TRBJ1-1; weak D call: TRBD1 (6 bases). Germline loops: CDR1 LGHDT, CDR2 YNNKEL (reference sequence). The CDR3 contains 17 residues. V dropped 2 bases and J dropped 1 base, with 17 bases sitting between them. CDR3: CASSQSLRGQPNTEAFF. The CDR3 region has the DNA TGTGCCAGCAGCCAAAGCCTACGTGGACAGCCGAACACTGAAGCTTTCTTT.

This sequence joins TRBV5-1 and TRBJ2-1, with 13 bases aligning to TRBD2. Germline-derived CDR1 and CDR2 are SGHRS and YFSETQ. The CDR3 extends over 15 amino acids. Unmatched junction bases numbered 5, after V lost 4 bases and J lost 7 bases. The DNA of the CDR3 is TGCGCCAGCAGCCTCGGGACTAGCGGGAAGAATGAGCAGTTCTTC. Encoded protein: CASSLGTSGKNEQFF. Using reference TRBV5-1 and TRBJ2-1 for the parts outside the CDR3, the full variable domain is KAGVTQTPRYLIKTRGQQVTLSCSPISGHRSVSWYQQTPGQGLQFLFEYFSETQRNKGNFPGRFSGRQFSNSRSEMNVSTLELGDSALYLCASSLGTSGKNEQFFGPGTRLTVL.

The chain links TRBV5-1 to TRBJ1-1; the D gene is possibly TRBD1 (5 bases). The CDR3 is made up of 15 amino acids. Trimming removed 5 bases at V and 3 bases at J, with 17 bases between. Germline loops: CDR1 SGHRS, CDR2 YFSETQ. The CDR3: CASRPGRGGDTEAFF. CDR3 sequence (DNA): TGCGCCAGCAGGCCAGGGCGGGGGGGGGACACTGAAGCTTTCTTT.

DNA for the CDR3: TGTGCCAGCAGCCCCAGGACAGGGAAAAACTATGGCTACACCTTC. Translating gives CASSPRTGKNYGYTF. The genes are TRBV7-6 and TRBJ1-2, with 8 bases matching TRBD1. Trimming took 5 bases from V and 2 from J; bases not matched to a gene: 7. Per the germline V gene, CDR1 is SGHVS and CDR2 is FNYEAQ. This CDR3 spans 15 amino acids.

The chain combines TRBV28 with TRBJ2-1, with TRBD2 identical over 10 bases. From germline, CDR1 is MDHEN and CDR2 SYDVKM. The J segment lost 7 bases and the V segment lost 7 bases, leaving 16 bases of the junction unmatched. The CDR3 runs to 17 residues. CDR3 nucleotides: TGTGCCAGCATCCTACCCGGGGCTAGCGGGAGCATGAATGAGCAGTTCTTC. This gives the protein CASILPGASGSMNEQFF.

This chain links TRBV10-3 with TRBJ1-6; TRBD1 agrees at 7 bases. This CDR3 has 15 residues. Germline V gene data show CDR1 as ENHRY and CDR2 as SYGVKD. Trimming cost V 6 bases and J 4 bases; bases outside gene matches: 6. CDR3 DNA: TGTGCCATCAGGAGACAGGGTGGTTATAATTCACCCCTCCACTTT. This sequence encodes CAIRRQGGYNSPLHF.